The clone carrying this T cell receptor beta chain was seen more than once but under ten times. The antigen is not known. The sample originates from a study of CD8 T cells in ankylosing spondylitis. Study-wide results and limits: Reports say disease-linked clones showed up significantly more in matched ankylosing spondylitis synovial fluid.

One entry per CDR3 protein results from TCRdb running MiXCR on the 5' RACE reads. The repertoire consists of under 250,000 distinct CDR3 sequences, with approximately 8.4% occurring once and the leading ten covering 4% to 5.5%. Trimming left V 5 bases short and J 6 bases short, with 16 bases between. The CDR3 spans 14 residues. Germline V gene data show CDR1 as SGHAT and CDR2 as FQNNGV. This TCR was sampled from a female donor with ankylosing spondylitis or in good health (not recorded which). This chain links TRBV11-2 with TRBJ1-2; D is possibly TRBD1 (5 bases). The sequencing input was blood, either unsorted or a sorted T cell fraction (not recorded which). The DNA of the CDR3 is TGTGCCAGCAGCCGGGATTGGGCGGGGGATGGCTACACCTTC. It translates to CASSRDWAGDGYTF.